These 9 T cell receptor beta chains were sequenced from one sample in a study of blood T cell repertoires in COVID-19. TCRdb keeps only in-frame clones here, not all; method: immunoSEQ multiplex PCR. Among a few hundred thousand clones, roughly 86% were seen once, and the ten largest hold over 7.5%. Sequenced input: peripheral blood. These receptors were taken from a man in his forties who had recovered from COVID-19.

This clone turned up a few times. The chain combines TRBV3-1 (or the pseudogene TRBV3-2) with TRBJ1-1; D is perhaps TRBD1 (6 bases). The germline gives CDR1 LGHDT, CDR2 YNNKEL (reference sequence). Deletions cut 4 bases from V and 0 bases from J, with 12 bases between. This CDR3 is built from 15 residues. The CDR3 region has the DNA TGTGCCAGCAGCCCATCAGGGGCCTTGAACACTGAAGCTTTCTTT. Amino acids: CASSPSGALNTEAFF.

This clone was counted only a few times. The chain links TRBV6-2 or TRBV6-3 to TRBJ2-7; 8 positions match TRBD1. This CDR3 contains 15 residues. Germline trimming cut 1 base from V and 4 bases from J; bases unmatched to any gene: 6. Germline CDR1 MNHEY, CDR2 SVGEGT. The CDR3: CASSYLLRQGYEQYF. The CDR3 DNA follows: TGTGCCAGCAGTTACTTGTTGAGACAGGGGTACGAGCAGTACTTC.

The rearrangement joins TRBV5-6 to TRBJ1-6, with 11 bases identical to TRBD1. Per the germline V gene, CDR1 is SGHDT and CDR2 is YYEEEE. J was trimmed by 4 bases and V by 4 bases; bases with no gene match: 4. This CDR3 has 16 residues. The CDR3 sequence is CASSQGQGAYNSPLHF. The CDR3 DNA follows: TGTGCCAGCAGCCAAGGACAGGGGGCATATAATTCACCCCTCCACTTT.

The rearrangement uses TRBV5-1 and TRBJ2-7; 10 bases match TRBD1. The germline CDR1 and CDR2 sequences are SGHRS and YFSETQ. Losses at the gene ends were 4 bases for V and 2 bases for J; bases not matched to a gene: 3. The CDR3 contains 14 residues. The CDR3 sequence: CASSPGTGAYEQYF. CDR3 coding DNA: TGCGCCAGCAGCCCCGGGACAGGGGCCTACGAGCAGTACTTC.

In nucleotides, the CDR3 is TGTGCCAGCAGCCAAGATCTCACGAGGAATTCACCCCTCCACTTT. Its translation is CASSQDLTRNSPLHF. The chain joins TRBV14 to TRBJ1-6; D is unclear. V was pared by 0 bases and J by 7 bases, with 10 bases between. This CDR3 region has 15 residues. From germline, CDR1 is SGHDN and CDR2 FVKESK. The variable domain in full, with the rest retrieved from reference TRBV14 and TRBJ1-6, is EAGVTQFPSHSVIEKGQTVTLRCDPISGHDNLYWYRRVMGKEIKFLLHFVKESKQDESGMPNNRFLAERTGGTYSTLKVQPAELEDSGVYFCASSQDLTRNSPLHFGNGTRLTVT.

The V and J genes are TRBV6-6 and TRBJ1-6; maybe TRBD1 (6 bases). CDR1 MNHNY and CDR2 SVGAGI come from the germline V gene (reference sequence). V was trimmed by 2 bases and J by 5 bases, leaving 13 bases between them. The CDR3 runs 16 residues. The CDR3 reads CASSYKTGNNNSPLHF. CDR3 nucleotide sequence: TGTGCCAGCAGTTACAAGACAGGCAATAATAATTCACCCCTCCACTTT.

This chain links TRBV29-1 with TRBJ2-5; a possible D gene is TRBD2 (7 bases). The CDR3 is made up of 16 amino acids. Trimming removed 0 bases at V and 5 bases at J, with 19 bases between. Germline CDR1 reads SQVTM; CDR2 reads ANQGSEA. The CDR3 reads CSVEDLWRGGFETQYF. In DNA, the CDR3 is TGCAGCGTTGAAGATCTTTGGAGGGGGGGCTTTGAGACCCAGTACTTC. Filled out from reference TRBV29-1 and TRBJ2-5, the complete variable domain reads SAVISQKPSRDICQRGTSLTIQCQVDSQVTMMFWYRQQPGQSLTLIATANQGSEATYESGFVIDKFPISRPNLTFSTLTVSNMSPEDSSIYLCSVEDLWRGGFETQYFGPGTRLLVL.

J is TRBJ1-3 and V is TRBV2, with 7 bases lining up with TRBD1. The CDR3 extends over 16 amino acids. Germline CDR1 and CDR2: SNHLY and FYNNEI. Trimming removed 2 bases from V and 8 bases from J; junction bases left unmatched: 12. CDR3 in DNA: TGTGCCAGCAGTGAAATGTACAGGGGAAACGCTGACACCATATATTTT. As protein: CASSEMYRGNADTIYF.

The V gene is TRBV5-1, the J gene TRBJ2-3; D ambiguous. Germline CDR1 is SGHRS and CDR2 is YFSETQ. The CDR3 sequence is 18 residues long. V was clipped by 1 base and J by 3 bases, with 21 bases between them. Here the CDR3 reads CASSLRPLLLSATDTQYF. The DNA of the CDR3 is TGCGCCAGCAGCTTGAGACCACTACTTCTATCAGCGACAGATACGCAGTATTTT.